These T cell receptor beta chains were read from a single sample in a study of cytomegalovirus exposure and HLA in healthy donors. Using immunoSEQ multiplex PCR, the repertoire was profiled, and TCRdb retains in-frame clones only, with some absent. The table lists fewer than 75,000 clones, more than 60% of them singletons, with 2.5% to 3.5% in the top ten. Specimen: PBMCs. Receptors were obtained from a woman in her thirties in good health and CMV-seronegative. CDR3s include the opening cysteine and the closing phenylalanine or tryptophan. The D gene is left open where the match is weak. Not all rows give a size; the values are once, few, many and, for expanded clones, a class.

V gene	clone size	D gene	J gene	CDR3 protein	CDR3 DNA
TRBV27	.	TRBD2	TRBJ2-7	CASSLLSSGSSYEQYF	TGTGCCAGCAGTTTATTGAGTAGCGGGTCGTCCTACGAGCAGTACTTC
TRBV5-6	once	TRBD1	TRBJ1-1	CASGNLRDRGEAFF	TGTGCCAGCGGTAATCTCCGGGACAGGGGAGAAGCTTTCTTT
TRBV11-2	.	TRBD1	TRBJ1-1	CASSPLTRGAFF	TGTGCCAGCAGCCCACTGACCAGGGGGGCTTTCTTT
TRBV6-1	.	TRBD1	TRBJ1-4	CASSDPDRGNEKLFF	TGTGCCAGCAGTGACCCGGACAGGGGAAATGAAAAACTGTTTTTT
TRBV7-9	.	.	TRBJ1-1	CASSLETDTEAFF	TGTGCCAGCAGCTTAGAAACAGACACTGAAGCTTTCTTT
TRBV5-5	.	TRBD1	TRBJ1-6	CASSLNSGTENSPLHF	TGTGCCAGCAGCCTTAATTCTGGGACAGAAAATTCACCCCTCCACTTT
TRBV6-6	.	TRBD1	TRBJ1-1	CASSYDRGSEAFF	TGTGCCAGCAGTTATGACAGGGGGTCTGAAGCTTTCTTT
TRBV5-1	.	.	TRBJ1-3	CASSPGQSSGNTIYF	TGCGCCAGCAGCCCAGGACAGAGCTCTGGAAACACCATATATTTT
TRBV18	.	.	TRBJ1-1	CASSPPGTLKAFF	TGTGCCAGCTCCCCACCAGGGACATTGAAAGCTTTCTTT
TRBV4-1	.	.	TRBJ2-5	CASSQEWSLGGTQYF	TGCGCCAGCAGCCAAGAATGGTCCCTGGGAGGGACCCAGTACTTC
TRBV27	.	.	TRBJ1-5	CASSFRSDQPQHF	TGTGCCAGCAGTTTCCGATCGGATCAGCCCCAGCATTTT
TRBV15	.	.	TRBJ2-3	CATSRDPFPDTQYF	TGTGCCACCAGCAGAGACCCTTTTCCAGATACGCAGTATTTT
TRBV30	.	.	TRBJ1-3	CAWSDNSGNTIYF	TGTGCCTGGAGTGATAACTCTGGAAACACCATATATTTT
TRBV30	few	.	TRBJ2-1	CAWSWAGPHNEQFF	TGTGCCTGGAGCTGGGCAGGTCCCCACAATGAGCAGTTCTTC
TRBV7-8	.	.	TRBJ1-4	CASSLGGTSTNEKLFF	TGTGCCAGCAGCTTAGGGGGGACTTCAACTAATGAAAAACTGTTTTTT
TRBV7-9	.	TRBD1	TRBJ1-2	CASSLGQGAF	TGTGCCAGCAGCTTAGGACAGGGTGCCTTC
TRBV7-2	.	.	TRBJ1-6	CASSLYTRVDGSPLHF	TGTGCCAGCAGCTTATACACCAGGGTAGACGGTTCACCCCTCCACTTT
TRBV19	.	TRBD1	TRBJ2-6	CASSKQGADSGANVLTF	TGTGCCAGTAGTAAGCAGGGGGCGGACTCTGGGGCCAACGTCCTGACTTTC
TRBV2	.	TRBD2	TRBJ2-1	CASKLAGGGEQFF	TGTGCCAGCAAGCTAGCGGGAGGGGGTGAGCAGTTCTTC
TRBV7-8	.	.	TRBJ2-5	CASSLTEETQYF	TGTGCCAGCAGCTTAACGGAAGAGACCCAGTACTTC